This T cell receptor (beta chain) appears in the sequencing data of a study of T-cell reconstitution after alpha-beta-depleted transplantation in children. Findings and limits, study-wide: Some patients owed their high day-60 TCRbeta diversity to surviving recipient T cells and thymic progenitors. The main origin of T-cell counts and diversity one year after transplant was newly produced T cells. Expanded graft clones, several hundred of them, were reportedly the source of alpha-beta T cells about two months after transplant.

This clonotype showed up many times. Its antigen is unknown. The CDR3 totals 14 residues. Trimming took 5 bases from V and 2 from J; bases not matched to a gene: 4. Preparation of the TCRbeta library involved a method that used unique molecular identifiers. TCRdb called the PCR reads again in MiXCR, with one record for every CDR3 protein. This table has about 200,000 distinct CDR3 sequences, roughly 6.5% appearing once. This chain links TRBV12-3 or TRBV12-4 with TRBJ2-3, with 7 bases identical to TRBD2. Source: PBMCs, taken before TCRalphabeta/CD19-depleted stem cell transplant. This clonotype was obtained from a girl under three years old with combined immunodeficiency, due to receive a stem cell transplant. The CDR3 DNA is TGTGCCAGCAGTCCCAGGGACTACACAGATACGCAGTATTTT. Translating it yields CASSPRDYTDTQYF.